This record covers a single T cell receptor beta chain. CDR3 length: 13 amino acids. The germline V and J ends were trimmed by 5 bases and 7 bases, with 11 bases remaining between them. Germline V lookup: CDR1 SGHTA, CDR2 FQGTGA. This sample was included in a study of OX40 agonist ivuxolimab in advanced cancers. For the study at large: As their treatment, patients were administered ivuxolimab, an agonistic anti-OX40 (CD134) antibody.

Sequenced by immunoSEQ multiplex PCR; TCRdb stores in-frame clones only, minus some. Of over 90,000 clones in the sample, about nine tenths were seen once. Sample: CD4+ or CD8+ T cells sorted from blood, taken in a trial of the OX40 agonist ivuxolimab. The source is an adult with an advanced solid tumor such as melanoma, head and neck, liver or kidney cancer. The rearrangement links TRBV7-3 to TRBJ2-2; the D gene is possibly TRBD1 (6 bases). CDR3 region: CASSRQVNGELFF. The CDR3 nucleotides are TGTGCCAGCAGCAGACAGGTTAACGGGGAGCTGTTTTTT.